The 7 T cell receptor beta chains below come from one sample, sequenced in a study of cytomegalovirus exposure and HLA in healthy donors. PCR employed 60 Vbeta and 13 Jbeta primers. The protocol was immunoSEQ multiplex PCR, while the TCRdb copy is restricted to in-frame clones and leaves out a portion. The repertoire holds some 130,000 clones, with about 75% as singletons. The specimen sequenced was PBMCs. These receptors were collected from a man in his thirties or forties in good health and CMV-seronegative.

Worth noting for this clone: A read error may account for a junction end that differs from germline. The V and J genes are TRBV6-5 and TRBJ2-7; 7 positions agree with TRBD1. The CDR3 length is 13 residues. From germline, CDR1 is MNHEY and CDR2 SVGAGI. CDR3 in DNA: TGTGCCAACAGTCCCGACAGGGACTACGAGCAGTACTTC. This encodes CANSPDRDYEQYF.

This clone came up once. The CDR3 DNA reads TGTGCCACCAGCGGGAGGAAGTCTCAAGAGACCCAGTACTTC. As protein: CATSGRKSQETQYF. The chain recombines TRBV15 with TRBJ2-5; weak D call: TRBD2 (6 bases). CDR1 LNHNV and CDR2 YYDKDF come from the germline V gene (reference sequence). This CDR3 is 14 amino acids long. The V gene lost 5 bases and the J gene lost 2 bases, with 12 bases spanning the gap.

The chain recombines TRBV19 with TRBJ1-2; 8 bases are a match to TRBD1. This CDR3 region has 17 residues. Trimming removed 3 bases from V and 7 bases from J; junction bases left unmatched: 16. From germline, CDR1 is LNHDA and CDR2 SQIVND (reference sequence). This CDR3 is CASSMGQAGIFGSGYTF. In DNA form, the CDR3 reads TGTGCCAGTAGTATGGGACAGGCGGGAATTTTTGGAAGTGGCTACACCTTC.

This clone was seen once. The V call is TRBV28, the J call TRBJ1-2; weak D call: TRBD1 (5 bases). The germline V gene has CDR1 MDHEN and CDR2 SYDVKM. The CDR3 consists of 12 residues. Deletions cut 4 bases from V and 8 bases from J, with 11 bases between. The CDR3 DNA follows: TGTGCCAGCAGTTGGGGCAGTAGCGGCTACACCTTC. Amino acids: CASSWGSSGYTF.

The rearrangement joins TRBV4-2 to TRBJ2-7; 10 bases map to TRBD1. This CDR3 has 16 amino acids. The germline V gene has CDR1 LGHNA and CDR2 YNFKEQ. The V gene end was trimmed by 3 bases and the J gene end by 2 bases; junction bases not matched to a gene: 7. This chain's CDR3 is CASSHSSGTGAYEQYF. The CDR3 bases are TGTGCCAGCAGCCATTCCTCCGGGACAGGGGCCTACGAGCAGTACTTC.

In nucleotides, the CDR3 is TGTGCCAGCAGCTCCGACAGGGTTGTCGAAGCTTTCTTT. Its translation is CASSSDRVVEAFF. The J gene is TRBJ1-1, the V gene TRBV5-4; 7 positions match TRBD1. Germline V gene lookup returns CDR1 SGHNT and CDR2 YYREEE (reference sequence). This CDR3 has 13 residues. V shed 3 bases and J 8 bases; nucleotides not matched to a gene: 7. Full variable domain (missing parts from reference TRBV5-4 and TRBJ1-1): ETGVTQSPTHLIKTRGQQVTLRCSSQSGHNTVSWYQQALGQGPQFIFQYYREEENGRGNFPPRFSGLQFPNYSSELNVNALELDDSALYLCASSSDRVVEAFFGQGTRLTVV.

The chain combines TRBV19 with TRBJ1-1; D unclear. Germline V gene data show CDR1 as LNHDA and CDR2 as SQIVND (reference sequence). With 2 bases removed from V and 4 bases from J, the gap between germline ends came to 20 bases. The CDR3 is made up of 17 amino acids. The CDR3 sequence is CASSIMSSPGLATEAFF. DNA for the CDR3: TGTGCCAGTAGTATAATGAGTTCGCCGGGGTTGGCCACTGAAGCTTTCTTT.